One and the same sample provided the 9 T cell receptor beta chains below, sequenced in a study of T cell responses to AZD1222 COVID-19 vaccine. Clones were read by immunoSEQ multiplex PCR, and TCRdb kept only the in-frame ones, dropping some. The sample has fewer than 120,000 clones, roughly 92% seen once; the top ten hold roughly 7.8%. This specimen consisted of peripheral blood, obtained on day 0 of AZD1222 vaccination. Receptors originate from an adult in good health.

This chain links TRBV18 with TRBJ1-2; TRBD1 might be the D (6 bases). Per the germline V gene, CDR1 is KGHSH and CDR2 is LQKENI. The CDR3 contains 14 residues. The V gene lost 3 bases and the J gene lost 9 bases, with 17 bases spanning the gap. The CDR3 nucleotides are TGTGCCAGCTCACCTCCTGGACAGAGCTCTAGCTACACCTTC. Translation gives CASSPPGQSSSYTF.

The rearrangement links TRBV10-1 to TRBJ1-5, with D unclear. The V gene's germline CDR1 is WNHNN and CDR2 SYGVQD (reference sequence). CDR3 size: 13 residues. V shed 6 bases and J shed 8 bases, with 14 bases lying between them. CDR3 DNA: TGCGCCAGCAGCGGGCCCCGAATGGAGCCCCAGCATTTT. This gives the protein CASSGPRMEPQHF.

The chain is built from TRBV28 and TRBJ1-2, with TRBD1 as a possible D gene (5 bases). This CDR3 is built from 16 residues. Trimming shortened V by 5 bases and J by 0 bases, and 16 bases separated the two germline ends. The germline V gene has CDR1 MDHEN and CDR2 SYDVKM. The CDR3 DNA reads TGTGCCAGCAGTCTCCGGGGGAACCCCGCTAACTATGGCTACACCTTC. Protein sequence: CASSLRGNPANYGYTF.

This clone turned up a few times. The chain links TRBV30 to TRBJ2-2; 12 nucleotides align to TRBD2. Trimming cost V 3 bases and J 6 bases; bases outside gene matches: 11. Per the germline V gene, CDR1 is GTSNPN and CDR2 is SVGIG (reference sequence). This CDR3 is built from 17 residues. The CDR3 protein is CAWRTRGLAGISGELFF. The CDR3, as DNA: TGTGCCTGGAGAACCCGAGGACTAGCGGGGATCTCCGGGGAGCTGTTTTTT.

A single count supports this clone. V gene TRBV7-9 combines with J gene TRBJ1-2, with 7 bases fitting TRBD1. V gave up 5 bases and J gave up 4 bases; unmatched junction bases: 10. The CDR3 runs to 15 residues. The V gene's germline CDR1 is SEHNR and CDR2 FQNEAQ (reference sequence). The CDR3, as DNA: TGTGCCAGCAGCCCGACAGGGATAGGTACCTATGGCTACACCTTC. Translating it yields CASSPTGIGTYGYTF.

V usage is TRBV3-1 (or the pseudogene TRBV3-2) and J usage is TRBJ1-2; no clear D gene. Germline-derived CDR1 and CDR2 are LGHDT and YNNKEL (reference sequence). The CDR3 contains 13 residues. The V gene lost 1 base and the J gene lost 2 bases, with 5 bases spanning the gap. In nucleotides, the CDR3 is TGTGCCAGCAGCCAAGTGCCAAACTATGGCTACACCTTC. This codes for CASSQVPNYGYTF.

This rearrangement joins TRBV7-6 to TRBJ2-3, with a possible D match to TRBD1 (6 bases). Germline values: CDR1 SGHVS, CDR2 FNYEAQ. The V gene lost 4 bases and the J gene lost 0 bases, with 17 bases spanning the gap. CDR3 size: 17 residues. CDR3 nucleotide sequence: TGTGCCAGCAGCTCCGGGGTACAGGGTTCTAGCACAGATACGCAGTATTTT. Amino acid sequence: CASSSGVQGSSTDTQYF.

The chain couples TRBV6-5 to TRBJ1-2; no clear D. The V gene lost 8 bases and the J gene lost 3 bases, with 13 bases spanning the gap. Germline CDR1 reads MNHEY; CDR2 reads SVGAGI. The CDR3 covers 13 residues. This CDR3 is CASGYGDYYGYTF. The CDR3 bases are TGTGCCAGCGGCTATGGGGATTACTATGGCTACACCTTC.

The gene calls are TRBV9 and TRBJ1-2, with a possible D match to TRBD1 (5 bases). The CDR3 sequence is 16 residues long. V was clipped by 2 bases and J by 7 bases, with 21 bases between them. Germline V gene lookup returns CDR1 SGDLS and CDR2 YYNGEE. CDR3 loop: CASSVRALGSGGGYTF. The CDR3 DNA reads TGTGCCAGCAGCGTCCGAGCCCTCGGGTCGGGGGGTGGCTACACCTTC.